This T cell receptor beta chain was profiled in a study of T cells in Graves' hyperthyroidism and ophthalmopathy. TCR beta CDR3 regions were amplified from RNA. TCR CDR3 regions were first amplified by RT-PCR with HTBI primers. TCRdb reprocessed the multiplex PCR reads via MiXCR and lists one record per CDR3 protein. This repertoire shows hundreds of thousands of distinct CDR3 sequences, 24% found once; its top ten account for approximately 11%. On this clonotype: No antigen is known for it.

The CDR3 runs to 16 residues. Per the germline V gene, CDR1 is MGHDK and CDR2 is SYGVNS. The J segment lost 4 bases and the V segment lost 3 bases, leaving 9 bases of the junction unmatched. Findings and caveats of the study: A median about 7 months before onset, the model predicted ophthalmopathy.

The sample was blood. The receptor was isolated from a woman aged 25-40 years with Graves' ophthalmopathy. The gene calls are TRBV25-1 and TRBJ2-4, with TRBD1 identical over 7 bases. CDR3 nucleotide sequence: TGTGCCAGCAGTGACGAGAATCCGGGACAGAAAAACATTCAGTACTTC. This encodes CASSDENPGQKNIQYF.